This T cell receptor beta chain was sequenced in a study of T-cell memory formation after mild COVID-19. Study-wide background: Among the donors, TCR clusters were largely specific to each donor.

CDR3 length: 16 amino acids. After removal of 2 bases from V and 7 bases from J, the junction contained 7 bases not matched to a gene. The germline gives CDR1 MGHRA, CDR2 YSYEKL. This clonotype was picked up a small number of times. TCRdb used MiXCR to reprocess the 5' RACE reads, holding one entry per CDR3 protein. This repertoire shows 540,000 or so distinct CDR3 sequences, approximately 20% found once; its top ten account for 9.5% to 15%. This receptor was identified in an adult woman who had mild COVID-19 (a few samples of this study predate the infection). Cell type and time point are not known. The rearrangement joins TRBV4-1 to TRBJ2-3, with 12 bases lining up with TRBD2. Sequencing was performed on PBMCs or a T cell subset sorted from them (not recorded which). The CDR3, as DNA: TGCGCCAGCAGCCAACTGGGACTAGCGGGCCCGAATACGCAGTATTTT. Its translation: CASSQLGLAGPNTQYF.